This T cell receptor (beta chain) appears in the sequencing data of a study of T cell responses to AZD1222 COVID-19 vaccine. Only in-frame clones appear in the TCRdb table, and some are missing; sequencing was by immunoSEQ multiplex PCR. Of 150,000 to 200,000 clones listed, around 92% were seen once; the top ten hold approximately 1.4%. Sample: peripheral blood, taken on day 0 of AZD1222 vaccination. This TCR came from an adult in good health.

CDR3 DNA: TGTGCCAGCAGCTCCGAGCGAACAGGGAACACTGAAGCTTTCTTT. Its translation is CASSSERTGNTEAFF. The rearrangement joins TRBV7-2 to TRBJ1-1; tentative D call: TRBD1 (5 bases). Looked up from germline, CDR1 is SGHTA and CDR2 is FQGNSA. Trimming took 4 bases from V and 1 from J, leaving 13 bases between them. CDR3 size: 15 residues.